This TCR beta chain was sequenced during a study of T cell responses to AZD1222 COVID-19 vaccine. The CDR3 totals 13 residues. Trimming removed 8 bases at V and 4 bases at J, with 14 bases between. CDR1 is MNHEY and CDR2 is SVGAGI in the germline V gene. For this clone: Antigen unknown.

Study results and limitations: None of the repertoires were sampled until the peak T cell response had passed. When two AZD1222 doses had been given, Spike-specific TCR breadth and depth rose.

Repertoires were generated with immunoSEQ multiplex PCR, while TCRdb's copy carries only in-frame clones and drops some. This table holds over 100,000 clones, roughly 91% found once. Source: peripheral blood, taken 28 days after the second AZD1222 dose. This TCR came from an adult who received the AZD1222 COVID-19 vaccine. The rearrangement joins TRBV6-5 to TRBJ2-5; TRBD2 might be the D (5 bases). DNA of the CDR3: TGTGCCAGCGGAGGCAGCCCGGGAGAGACCCAGTACTTC. It translates to CASGGSPGETQYF.